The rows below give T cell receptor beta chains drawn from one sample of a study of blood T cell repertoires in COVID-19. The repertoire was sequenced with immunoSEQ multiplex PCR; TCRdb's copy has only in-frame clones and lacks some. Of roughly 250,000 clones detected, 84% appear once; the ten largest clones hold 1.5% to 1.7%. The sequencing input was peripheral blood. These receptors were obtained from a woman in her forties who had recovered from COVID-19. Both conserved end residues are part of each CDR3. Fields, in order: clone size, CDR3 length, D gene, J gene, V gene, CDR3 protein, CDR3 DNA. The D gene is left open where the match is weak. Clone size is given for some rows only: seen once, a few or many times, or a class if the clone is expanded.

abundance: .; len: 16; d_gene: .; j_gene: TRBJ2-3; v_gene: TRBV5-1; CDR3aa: CASSLTRRVGTDTQYF; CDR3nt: TGCGCCAGCAGCTTGACGCGGCGGGTCGGGACAGATACGCAGTATTTT
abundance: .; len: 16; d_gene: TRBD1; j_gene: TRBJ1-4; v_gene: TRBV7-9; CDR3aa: CASSSGTGSTNEKLFF; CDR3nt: TGTGCCAGCAGCTCCGGGACAGGGTCCACTAATGAAAAACTGTTTTTT
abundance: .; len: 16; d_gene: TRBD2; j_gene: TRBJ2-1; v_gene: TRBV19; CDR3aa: CASSIGTSGGYNEQFF; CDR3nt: TGTGCCAGTAGTATAGGGACTAGCGGGGGCTACAATGAGCAGTTCTTC
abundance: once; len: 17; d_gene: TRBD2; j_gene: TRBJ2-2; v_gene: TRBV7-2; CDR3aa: CASSKDRGGGANGELFF; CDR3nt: TGTGCCAGCAGCAAAGACCGCGGCGGGGGGGCTAACGGGGAGCTGTTTTTT
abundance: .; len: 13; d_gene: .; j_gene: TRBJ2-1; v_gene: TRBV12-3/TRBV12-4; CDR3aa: CASSSPTNYEQFF; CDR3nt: TGTGCCAGCAGTTCCCCGACTAATTACGAGCAGTTCTTC
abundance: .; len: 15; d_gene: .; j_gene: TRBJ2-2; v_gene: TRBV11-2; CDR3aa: CASSSWTVLGLQLFF; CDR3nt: TGTGCCAGCAGCTCCTGGACAGTCCTTGGGTTGCAGCTGTTTTTT
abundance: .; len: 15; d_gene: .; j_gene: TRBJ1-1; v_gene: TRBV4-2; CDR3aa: CASSQDAGGDTEAFF; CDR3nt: TGTGCCAGCAGCCAAGATGCGGGAGGGGACACTGAAGCTTTCTTT
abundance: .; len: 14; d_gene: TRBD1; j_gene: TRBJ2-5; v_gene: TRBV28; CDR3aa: CASRDRGRDKTQYF; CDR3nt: TGTGCCAGCAGGGACAGGGGGCGGGATAAGACCCAGTACTTC
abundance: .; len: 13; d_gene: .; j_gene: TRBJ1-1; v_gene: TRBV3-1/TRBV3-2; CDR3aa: CASSLAVGAKAFF; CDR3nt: TGTGCCAGCAGTCTCGCTGTTGGGGCGAAAGCTTTCTTT
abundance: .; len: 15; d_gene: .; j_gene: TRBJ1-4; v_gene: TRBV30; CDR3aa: CAWSVLGGSSEKLFF; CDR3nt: TGTGCCTGGAGTGTACTGGGGGGGTCTAGTGAAAAACTGTTTTTT
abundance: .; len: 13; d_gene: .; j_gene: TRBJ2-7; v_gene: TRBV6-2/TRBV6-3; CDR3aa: CASSSVGPYEQYF; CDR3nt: TGTGCCAGCAGTTCAGTGGGGCCCTACGAGCAGTACTTC